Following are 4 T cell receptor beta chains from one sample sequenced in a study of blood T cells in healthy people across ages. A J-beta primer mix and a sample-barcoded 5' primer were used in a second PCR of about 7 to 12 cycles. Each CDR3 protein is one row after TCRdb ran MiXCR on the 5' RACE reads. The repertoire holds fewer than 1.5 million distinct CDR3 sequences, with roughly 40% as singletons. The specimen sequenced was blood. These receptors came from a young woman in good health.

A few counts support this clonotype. The CDR3 loop is CSVGGQEEGYGYTF. CDR3 coding DNA: TGCAGCGTGGGGGGACAGGAGGAGGGCTATGGCTACACCTTC. The J gene is TRBJ1-2, the V gene TRBV29-1; 8 nucleotides match TRBD1. Looked up from germline, CDR1 is SQVTM and CDR2 is ANQGSEA. Trimming took 6 bases from V and 4 from J; bases not matched to a gene: 10. This CDR3 region has 14 residues.

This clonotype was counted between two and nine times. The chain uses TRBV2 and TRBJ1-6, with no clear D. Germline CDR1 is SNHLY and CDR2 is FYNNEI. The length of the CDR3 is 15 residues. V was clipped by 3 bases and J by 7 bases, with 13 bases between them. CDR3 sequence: CASSEVRGFNSPLHF. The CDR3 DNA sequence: TGTGCCAGCAGTGAGGTTCGCGGATTCAATTCACCCCTCCACTTT.

In nucleotides, the CDR3 is TGCAGTGCTAGATCCGGGGCAGGGGGCCACGAGCAGTACTTC. This encodes CSARSGAGGHEQYF. The chain combines TRBV20-1 with TRBJ2-5, with 8 bases identical to TRBD1. The end of the DNA aligns better with TRBJ2-7, so the J call may be wrong. The CDR3 totals 14 residues. Germline V CDR1 and CDR2: DFQATT, SNEGSKA (reference sequence).

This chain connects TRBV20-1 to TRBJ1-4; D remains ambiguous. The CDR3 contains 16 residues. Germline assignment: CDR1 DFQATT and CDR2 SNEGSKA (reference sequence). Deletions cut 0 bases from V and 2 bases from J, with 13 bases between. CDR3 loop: CSARDPRLRTNEKLFF. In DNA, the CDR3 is TGCAGTGCTAGAGATCCCAGGCTTAGGACTAATGAAAAACTGTTTTTT.